This T cell receptor beta chain was recorded in a study of T-cell memory formation after mild COVID-19. Study-wide context: TCR clusters were mostly confined to one donor each. Regarding the study as a whole: Researchers report contracting CD4+ clones mostly in CM and EM, with CD8+ clones in EMRA.

A remark on this clonotype: What it binds is unknown.

TCRdb re-called the 5' RACE reads with MiXCR, one entry per CDR3 protein. The sample lists about 560,000 distinct CDR3 sequences, about 20% occurring once. The CDR3 runs to 15 residues. Looked up from germline, CDR1 is SGHVS and CDR2 is FNYEAQ. With 5 bases removed from V and 1 base from J, the gap between germline ends came to 13 bases. This chain uses TRBV7-6 with TRBJ2-3, with unresolved D. This sequence was found in an adult woman who had mild COVID-19 (a few samples of this study predate the infection). Cell type and time point are not known. The specimen was PBMCs or a T cell subset sorted from them (not recorded which). The CDR3 here is CASSLTRARTDTQYF. In nucleotides, the CDR3 is TGTGCCAGCAGCCTCACGAGAGCCCGCACAGATACGCAGTATTTT.